The 26 T cell receptor beta chains below were found in one sample sequenced in a study of T cells after yellow fever vaccination. TCRdb re-called the 5' RACE reads with MiXCR, one entry per CDR3 protein. Seen here are roughly 96,000 distinct CDR3 sequences, 7.5% to 10% observed once, and the top ten hold roughly 17%. Sample: CD8+ T cells not binding an NS4B(214-222) dextramer, sorted from PBMCs, taken more than 14 days after the first yellow fever vaccination. Receptors originate from a man aged 18 to 29 who received the YFV17D yellow fever vaccine.

Details on this clonotype: A much larger clone differs by one base, so this may be a read error. The rearrangement uses TRBV7-6 and TRBJ1-1; 9 bases map to TRBD1. V dropped 3 bases and J dropped 4; count of bases not matched to a gene: 9. Looked up from germline, CDR1 is SGHVS and CDR2 is FNYEAQ. The CDR3 is 16 amino acids. CDR3 amino acids: CASSLLTGGLTTEAFF. CDR3 DNA: TGTGCCAGCAGCTTGTTGACAGGGGGGTTGACCACTGAAGCTTTCTTT. Variable domain in full (rest from reference TRBV7-6 and TRBJ1-1): GAGVSQSPRYKVTKRGQDVALRCDPISGHVSLYWYRQALGQGPEFLTYFNYEAQQDKSGLPNDRFSAERPEGSISTLTIQRTEQRDSAMYRCASSLLTGGLTTEAFFGQGTRLTVV.

This clonotype was seen more than once but under ten times. The chain uses TRBV29-1 and TRBJ1-1; 7 bases fit TRBD1. The CDR3 totals 11 residues. Germline lookup yields CDR1 SQVTM and CDR2 ANQGSEA. V shed 6 bases and J 11 bases; nucleotides not matched to a gene: 9. The CDR3 region is CSVELDRDAFF. The CDR3 DNA reads as TGCAGCGTGGAATTAGACAGGGACGCTTTCTTT.

This clonotype was counted a few times. This chain connects TRBV7-2 to TRBJ1-2; a possible D gene is TRBD1 (5 bases). Looked up from germline, CDR1 is SGHTA and CDR2 is FQGNSA. The CDR3 extends over 13 amino acids. The V and J ends lost 1 base and 7 bases respectively, with 10 bases between them. CDR3 protein: CASSLVWGCGYTF. CDR3 coding DNA: TGTGCCAGCAGCTTAGTGTGGGGCTGTGGCTACACCTTC.

This clonotype was seen repeatedly, ten times or more. The V gene is TRBV7-9, the J gene TRBJ1-2, with 9 bases matching TRBD1. V lost 5 bases and J lost 2; bases outside the gene matches: 3. CDR1 SEHNR and CDR2 FQNEAQ come from the germline V gene (reference sequence). This CDR3 is built from 14 residues. The CDR3 DNA is TGTGCCAGCAGCGGACAGGGGAACAACTATGGCTACACCTTC. Encoded protein: CASSGQGNNYGYTF.

There are a few counts of this clonotype. The J gene is TRBJ2-7, the V gene TRBV5-1; TRBD2 aligns across 10 bases. Germline CDR1 SGHRS, CDR2 YFSETQ. The ends lost 2 bases at V and 4 bases at J; junction bases unmatched: 6. This CDR3 is 15 amino acids long. CDR3 sequence: CASSFDSGGRYEQYF. The CDR3 DNA reads TGCGCCAGCAGCTTCGATAGCGGGGGGCGGTACGAGCAGTACTTC. The variable domain in full, completed from reference TRBV5-1 and TRBJ2-7, reads KAGVTQTPRYLIKTRGQQVTLSCSPISGHRSVSWYQQTPGQGLQFLFEYFSETQRNKGNFPGRFSGRQFSNSRSEMNVSTLELGDSALYLCASSFDSGGRYEQYFGPGTRLTVT.

This clonotype was detected a few times. V is TRBV4-3 and J is TRBJ2-7; the D gene is possibly TRBD2 (6 bases). The germline V gene encodes CDR1 LGHNA and CDR2 YSLEER. V was cut by 4 bases and J by 6 bases, with 13 bases left in between. The CDR3 extends over 13 amino acids. DNA of the CDR3: TGCGCCAGCAGCCTGCGGGACCCCACCGAGCAGTACGTC. Amino acid sequence: CASSLRDPTEQYV.

The chain couples TRBV4-3 to TRBJ1-1, with D unclear. The CDR3 is 16 amino acids. Germline CDR1 LGHNA, CDR2 YSLEER. Deletions cut 0 bases from V and 6 bases from J, with 17 bases between. DNA for the CDR3: TGCGCCAGCAGCCAAGATTTCGGCTATAACGGGGCTGAAGCTTTCTTT. It encodes CASSQDFGYNGAEAFF.

This clonotype was seen only a few times. The chain recombines TRBV7-9 with TRBJ1-6; no reliable D call. CDR1 and CDR2 from the germline V gene are SEHNR and FQNEAQ (reference sequence). The CDR3 loop spans 13 amino acids. V gave up 5 bases and J gave up 14 bases, with 16 bases separating them. DNA of the CDR3: TGTGCCAGCAGCATCCTGCCCGATAACACCCTCCACTTT. Residues: CASSILPDNTLHF.

The V gene is TRBV6-2 or TRBV6-3, the J gene TRBJ2-2, with 8 bases identical to TRBD2. Germline values: CDR1 MNHEY, CDR2 SVGEGT. The CDR3 sequence is 13 residues long. V shed 10 bases and J 2 bases; nucleotides not matched to a gene: 3. The CDR3 DNA is TGTGCCATCGGGGGGGACAACACCGGGGAGCTGTTTTTT. Amino acids: CAIGGDNTGELFF.

In this sample, this clonotype turned up a few times. The DNA for the CDR3 is TGCGCCAGCAGCCAAGGACAGGGGACCGGGGAGCTGTTTTTT. Its protein is CASSQGQGTGELFF. The rearrangement uses TRBV4-3 and TRBJ2-2; 8 bases align to TRBD1. Germline values: CDR1 LGHNA, CDR2 YSLEER. The CDR3 runs to 14 residues. With V trimmed by 1 base and J by 5 bases, 0 bases remained unmatched.

Ten or more counts support this clonotype. This rearrangement joins TRBV11-2 to TRBJ2-3; D unresolved. The CDR3 covers 15 residues. V was shortened by 5 bases and J by 6 bases, with 18 bases between the two germline ends. Germline V lookup: CDR1 SGHAT, CDR2 FQNNGV. In DNA form, the CDR3 reads TGTGCCAGCAGCAAAGAAACGAGAATTGCTGATACGCAGTATTTT. Encoded protein: CASSKETRIADTQYF.

Ten or more counts support this clonotype. The rearrangement joins TRBV6-5 to TRBJ2-7; D call uncertain. The germline V gene has CDR1 MNHEY and CDR2 SVGAGI. Trimming removed 5 bases from V and 5 bases from J, with 25 bases in between. The CDR3 totals 17 residues. CDR3 sequence reads: CASSPEKGFVVQNEQYV. In nucleotides, the CDR3 is TGTGCCAGCAGTCCTGAAAAAGGGTTCGTAGTTCAGAACGAGCAGTACGTC.

This clonotype was detected many times. The chain combines TRBV9 with TRBJ2-5; tentative D call: TRBD2 (6 bases). This CDR3 has 17 amino acids. With 0 bases removed from V and 3 bases from J, the gap between germline ends came to 18 bases. The germline gives CDR1 SGDLS, CDR2 YYNGEE. The DNA of the CDR3 is TGTGCCAGCAGCGTAGAATCGGGACTCGTTGGGGAAGAGACCCAGTACTTC. This translates into CASSVESGLVGEETQYF.

The rearrangement uses TRBV7-6 and TRBJ1-1; D is unresolved. The germline V gene has CDR1 SGHVS and CDR2 FNYEAQ. Trimming shortened V by 1 base and J by 2 bases, and 8 bases separated the two germline ends. The CDR3 sequence is 14 residues long. The CDR3 sequence is CASSLGGLNTEAFF. Written as DNA, the CDR3 is TGTGCCAGCAGCTTAGGAGGGCTCAACACTGAAGCTTTCTTT.

There are a few counts of this clonotype. The chain links TRBV7-2 to TRBJ2-7, with D perhaps matching TRBD2 (6 bases). Per the germline V gene, CDR1 is SGHTA and CDR2 is FQGNSA. This CDR3 has 13 amino acids. V dropped 4 bases and J dropped 6 bases, with 13 bases sitting between them. CDR3: CASSSLTSSEQYF. CDR3 DNA sequence: TGTGCCAGCAGCTCTTTAACTAGCTCCGAGCAGTACTTC.

In its sample, this clonotype was seen a few times. The chain has TRBV18 and TRBJ2-6; D may be TRBD1 (6 bases). V was shortened by 5 bases and J by 1 base, with 15 bases between the two germline ends. The CDR3 totals 17 residues. CDR1 and CDR2 (germline): KGHSH, LQKENI. CDR3 region: CASSSGTRFSGANVLTF. The DNA for the CDR3 is TGTGCCAGCTCATCCGGGACACGCTTTTCTGGGGCCAACGTCCTGACTTTC.

V gene TRBV12-3 or TRBV12-4 combines with J gene TRBJ2-2; D is uncertain. V dropped 7 bases and J dropped 7 bases, with 4 bases sitting between them. This CDR3 is 10 amino acids long. CDR3 DNA: TGTGCCAGCAAGGACGGGGAGCTGTTTTTT. This gives the protein CASKDGELFF.

The chain recombines TRBV11-2 with TRBJ2-2; perhaps TRBD1 as D (5 bases). Germline V gives CDR1 SGHAT, CDR2 FQNNGV. CDR3 length: 13 amino acids. V lost 2 bases and J 6 bases, leaving 7 bases between the germline ends. This CDR3 reads CASSLPGPGELFF. The DNA for the CDR3 is TGTGCCAGCAGCTTACCAGGGCCCGGGGAGCTGTTTTTT.

V and J are TRBV11-1 and TRBJ2-3, with D perhaps matching TRBD1 (6 bases). Trimming took off 4 bases at V and 2 bases at J, with 22 bases between the two ends. Germline CDR1 is SGHAT and CDR2 is FQDESV (reference sequence). The CDR3 sequence is 18 residues long. CDR3 sequence reads: CASSSQNRGHPNTDTQYF. CDR3 in DNA: TGTGCCAGCAGCTCCCAAAACCGGGGACACCCGAACACAGATACGCAGTATTTT.

This chain connects TRBV11-2 to TRBJ2-5, with TRBD1 as a possible D gene (6 bases). With 5 bases removed from V and 2 bases from J, the gap between germline ends came to 15 bases. Germline CDR1 SGHAT, CDR2 FQNNGV. CDR3 size: 15 residues. The CDR3 is CASSAAGVTQETQYF. CDR3 bases: TGTGCCAGCAGCGCGGCAGGGGTCACACAAGAGACCCAGTACTTC.

This clonotype has ten or more counts. The gene calls are TRBV14 and TRBJ1-1, with TRBD1 identical over 7 bases. The CDR3 length is 12 residues. V lost 4 bases and J lost 7; bases outside the gene matches: 3. In germline, CDR1 is SGHDN, CDR2 FVKESK. The CDR3 reads CASSLGQLEAFF. The CDR3 bases are TGTGCCAGCAGCCTGGGACAGCTTGAAGCTTTCTTT.

This clonotype occurred a few times. V and J are TRBV29-1 and TRBJ2-7; 8 positions match TRBD2. CDR3 size: 16 residues. J gave up 1 base and V 0 bases, and 8 bases lay outside the gene matches. Germline CDR1 reads SQVTM; CDR2 reads ANQGSEA. This chain's CDR3 is CSVEDREAGVSYEQYF. The CDR3 DNA reads TGCAGCGTTGAAGATCGCGAAGCGGGGGTGTCCTACGAGCAGTACTTC.

This clonotype occurred a few times. The rearrangement links TRBV7-2 to TRBJ2-5; D gene uncertain. Looked up from germline, CDR1 is SGHTA and CDR2 is FQGNSA. Deletions cut 5 bases from V and 0 bases from J, with 10 bases between. This CDR3 region has 14 residues. The DNA for the CDR3 is TGTGCCAGCAGCGCCCTCAGTTACCAAGAGACCCAGTACTTC. As protein: CASSALSYQETQYF.

The genes are TRBV6-1 and TRBJ2-1, with D possibly matching TRBD2 (5 bases). The CDR3 has 17 amino acids. Trimming stripped 8 bases from V and 6 bases from J, with 26 bases between. CDR1 MNHNS and CDR2 SASEGT come from the germline V gene. The CDR3 bases are TGTGCCAGCGGACTCTCCCCGTTCGTAGGGTCGAGCAATGAGCAGTTCTTC. The encoded protein is CASGLSPFVGSSNEQFF.

This clonotype appeared a few times. The rearrangement uses TRBV7-8 and TRBJ2-1; D is ambiguous. V was clipped by 7 bases and J by 5 bases, with 12 bases between them. This CDR3 contains 13 residues. CDR1 is SGHVS, CDR2 FQNEAQ, per germline. The CDR3 spells CASKALGDNEQFF. The CDR3 nucleotides read TGTGCCAGCAAGGCGCTAGGCGACAATGAGCAGTTCTTC.

This clonotype appeared a few times. The chain uses TRBV7-6 and TRBJ2-5; 7 bases are shared with TRBD1. Germline V lookup: CDR1 SGHVS, CDR2 FNYEAQ. V dropped 1 base and J dropped 4; count of bases not matched to a gene: 6. The CDR3 runs to 15 residues. The CDR3 loop reads CASSLEGARGETQYF. DNA of the CDR3: TGTGCCAGCAGCTTAGAGGGGGCCCGAGGAGAGACCCAGTACTTC.